The 25 T cell receptor beta chains below all came from one sample that was sequenced in a study of blood T cell repertoires in COVID-19. The assay was immunoSEQ multiplex PCR, and TCRdb's table has in-frame clones only and misses some. The profile covers about 85,000 clones, with almost 90% appearing a single time and 3.5% to 5% taken by the ten largest. Source material: peripheral blood. These receptors were collected from a woman of 80 years or more with active or convalescent COVID-19.

J is TRBJ2-2 and V is TRBV7-2; the D gene is possibly TRBD1 (5 bases). Germline V lookup: CDR1 SGHTA, CDR2 FQGNSA. The CDR3 is made up of 14 amino acids. Deletions cut 2 bases from V and 5 bases from J, with 9 bases between. The CDR3 protein is CASSLFQGTGELFF. CDR3 DNA sequence: TGTGCCAGCAGCTTATTCCAGGGAACCGGGGAGCTGTTTTTT.

This sequence joins TRBV7-2 and TRBJ2-5; 7 bases are shared with TRBD2. Trimming took 1 base from V and 3 from J; bases not matched to a gene: 2. CDR1 and CDR2 (germline): SGHTA, FQGNSA. There are 14 residues in the CDR3. DNA of the CDR3: TGTGCCAGCAGCTTAGGGGCGGGAGAAGAGACCCAGTACTTC. Translation gives CASSLGAGEETQYF.

The chain joins TRBV5-1 to TRBJ2-5; 9 bases align to TRBD1. V gave up 5 bases and J gave up 3 bases; unmatched junction bases: 2. The CDR3 sequence is 13 residues long. The germline V gene encodes CDR1 SGHRS and CDR2 YFSETQ. The CDR3 DNA sequence: TGCGCCAGCAGAGACAGGGGGGAAGAGACCCAGTACTTC. It is translated as CASRDRGEETQYF.

The chain couples TRBV7-6 to TRBJ1-1, with 7 bases fitting TRBD1. With V trimmed by 5 bases and J by 2 bases, 8 bases remained unmatched. The germline V gene has CDR1 SGHVS and CDR2 FNYEAQ. The CDR3 is made up of 15 amino acids. CDR3 sequence: CASSPVDRVNTEAFF. The CDR3 DNA is TGTGCCAGCAGCCCGGTAGACAGGGTCAACACTGAAGCTTTCTTT.

The chain links TRBV12-3 or TRBV12-4 to TRBJ1-2; D is possibly TRBD1 (6 bases). V lost 5 bases and J lost 2, with 9 bases in between. The CDR3 consists of 13 residues. DNA of the CDR3: TGTGCCAGCAGTCCTCAGGGGAACTATGGCTACACCTTC. It encodes CASSPQGNYGYTF.

V gene TRBV27 combines with J gene TRBJ2-1; TRBD1 agrees at 10 bases. Germline CDR1 and CDR2: MNHEY and SMNVEV (reference sequence). The CDR3 extends over 14 amino acids. V shed 6 bases, J shed 10 bases, and the junction held 9 bases outside the gene matches. Here the CDR3 DNA reads TGTGCCAGCAGCGCGGGACAGGGGTCCTTGGAGCAGTTCTTC. Encoded protein: CASSAGQGSLEQFF.

CDR3 in amino acids: CASSETWAGSYEQYF. For the CDR3, the DNA is TGTGCCAGCAGTGAAACCTGGGCTGGATCCTACGAGCAGTACTTC. This sequence joins TRBV6-1 and TRBJ2-7; the D is unclear. The CDR3 is 15 amino acids. The germline V and J ends were trimmed by 2 bases and 1 base, with 12 bases remaining between them. Germline CDR1 MNHNS, CDR2 SASEGT.

The chain has TRBV5-1 and TRBJ1-3; possible D gene TRBD1, 6 bases. V was trimmed by 0 bases and J by 4 bases, leaving 8 bases between them. This CDR3 has 14 amino acids. CDR1 is SGHRS and CDR2 is YFSETQ in the germline V gene. This CDR3 is CASSLGRGGNTIYF. The CDR3 DNA is TGCGCCAGCAGCTTGGGCAGGGGAGGAAACACCATATATTTT.

The gene calls are TRBV6-4 and TRBJ2-1; 7 bases are a match to TRBD1. Germline lookup yields CDR1 MRHNA and CDR2 SNTAGT. The length of the CDR3 is 14 residues. The V segment lost 6 bases and the J segment 0 bases; nucleotides outside the gene matches: 2. The CDR3 DNA sequence: TGTGCCAGCAGCCGGGACAGCTCCTACAATGAGCAGTTCTTC. It is translated as CASSRDSSYNEQFF.

Of note for this clone: Other DNA sequences within the sample encode an identical CDR3. V gene TRBV11-2 combines with J gene TRBJ2-5; tentatively, D is TRBD2 (6 bases). The germline CDR1 and CDR2 sequences are SGHAT and FQNNGV. This CDR3 has 14 amino acids. Trimming took off 0 bases at V and 4 bases at J, with 9 bases between the two ends. DNA for the CDR3: TGTGCCAGCAGCTTAGACCGGGGGAGAGAGACCCAGTACTTC. It encodes CASSLDRGRETQYF.

The V call is TRBV29-1, the J call TRBJ2-7, with 12 bases aligning to TRBD2. CDR1 and CDR2 (germline): SQVTM, ANQGSEA. J gave up 6 bases and V 3 bases, and 3 bases lay outside the gene matches. The CDR3 runs to 13 residues. In nucleotides, the CDR3 is TGCAGCGTTGAGACTAGCGGGAGTGGCGAGCAGTACTTC. Encoded protein: CSVETSGSGEQYF.

This clone occurred once. V and J are TRBV5-8 and TRBJ2-3; the D gene is possibly TRBD1 (6 bases). This CDR3 spans 14 amino acids. CDR1 is SGHTS and CDR2 is YDEGEE in the germline V gene. Trimming stripped 3 bases from V and 3 bases from J, with 11 bases between. CDR3 amino acids: CASSWGRRTDTQYF. CDR3 nucleotides: TGTGCCAGCAGCTGGGGGCGGAGGACAGATACGCAGTATTTT.

The chain recombines TRBV12-3 or TRBV12-4 with TRBJ1-1; a possible D gene is TRBD1 (5 bases). The V and J ends lost 5 bases and 7 bases respectively, with 11 bases between them. The CDR3 contains 12 residues. DNA of the CDR3: TGTGCCAGCAGTCCCGACAGAGGTGAAGCTTTCTTT. Protein product: CASSPDRGEAFF.

This chain uses TRBV30 with TRBJ1-5, with D possibly matching TRBD1 (5 bases). Germline V lookup: CDR1 GTSNPN, CDR2 SVGIG (reference sequence). The CDR3 totals 13 residues. V gave up 1 base and J gave up 6 bases, with 10 bases separating them. CDR3 loop: CAWSATGGQPQHF. CDR3 nucleotides: TGTGCCTGGAGTGCTACGGGGGGTCAGCCCCAGCATTTT.

The chain couples TRBV30 to TRBJ2-3; D is unresolved. Trimming removed 6 bases from V and 0 bases from J, with 4 bases in between. This CDR3 comprises 11 residues. Germline V gives CDR1 GTSNPN, CDR2 SVGIG (reference sequence). The CDR3 sequence is CACRSTDTQYF. CDR3 sequence (DNA): TGTGCCTGTCGTAGCACAGATACGCAGTATTTT.

The genes are TRBV28 and TRBJ2-2, with TRBD1 matching 8 bases. With V trimmed by 1 base and J by 14 bases, 3 bases remained unmatched. The CDR3 runs 12 residues. The germline V gene encodes CDR1 MDHEN and CDR2 SYDVKM. The CDR3 coding sequence is TGTGCCAGCAGTTTATACAGGGGGTCCCTGTTTTTT. It translates to CASSLYRGSLFF.

The rearrangement uses TRBV28 and TRBJ1-4, with D possibly matching TRBD1 (5 bases). This CDR3 has 13 amino acids. V dropped 3 bases and J dropped 7 bases, with 9 bases sitting between them. Germline values: CDR1 MDHEN, CDR2 SYDVKM. CDR3 protein: CASSFRVPEKLFF. The CDR3 nucleotides are TGTGCCAGCAGTTTCAGGGTCCCTGAAAAACTGTTTTTT.

The chain couples TRBV4-3 to TRBJ2-7; D gene uncertain. The CDR3 has 14 residues. V was pared by 1 base and J by 6 bases, with 13 bases between. Germline V gives CDR1 LGHNA, CDR2 YSLEER. The CDR3 reads CASSQGPTAAEQYF. DNA of the CDR3: TGCGCCAGCAGCCAAGGCCCGACTGCAGCCGAGCAGTACTTC.

The gene calls are TRBV3-1 (or the pseudogene TRBV3-2) and TRBJ2-1; D is ambiguous. This CDR3 is built from 12 residues. The germline V gene encodes CDR1 LGHDT and CDR2 YNNKEL (reference sequence). V lost 5 bases and J 4 bases, leaving 6 bases between the germline ends. This CDR3 reads CASSGRYNEQFF. The CDR3 bases are TGTGCCAGCAGCGGTAGATACAATGAGCAGTTCTTC.

This clone was picked up one time. The rearrangement uses TRBV18 and TRBJ2-1; TRBD2 agrees at 7 bases. J lost 10 bases, V lost 3 bases, and 15 bases had no gene match. CDR1 is KGHSH and CDR2 is LQKENI in the germline V gene. This CDR3 is 16 amino acids long. The CDR3 sequence: CASSPIIGGGDREQFF. The DNA for the CDR3 is TGTGCCAGCTCACCCATCATCGGGGGAGGGGATAGGGAGCAGTTCTTC. Using reference TRBV18 and TRBJ2-1 for the parts outside the CDR3, the full variable domain is NAGVMQNPRHLVRRRGQEARLRCSPMKGHSHVYWYRQLPEEGLKFMVYLQKENIIDESGMPKERFSAEFPKEGPSILRIQQVVRGDSAAYFCASSPIIGGGDREQFFGPGTRLTVL.

This chain uses TRBV6-1 with TRBJ1-5; TRBD1 aligns across 9 bases. From germline, CDR1 is MNHNS and CDR2 SASEGT. Trimming removed 3 bases from V and 0 bases from J; junction bases left unmatched: 3. The CDR3 is 16 residues long. For the CDR3, the DNA is TGTGCCAGCAGTGAGGGGACAGGGAATAGCAATCAGCCCCAGCATTTT. Its translation: CASSEGTGNSNQPQHF.

This clone was observed a single time. V usage is TRBV5-8 and J usage is TRBJ2-5; tentative D call: TRBD2 (7 bases). Germline V gives CDR1 SGHTS, CDR2 YDEGEE. CDR3 length: 14 residues. Trimming pared 3 bases from V and 1 base from J, leaving 10 bases between. CDR3 sequence (DNA): TGTGCCAGCAGCTCGAGGGGGGGCCAAGAGACCCAGTACTTC. As protein: CASSSRGGQETQYF. Variable domain in full (rest from reference TRBV5-8 and TRBJ2-5): EAGVTQSPTHLIKTRGQQATLRCSPISGHTSVYWYQQALGLGLQFLLWYDEGEERNRGNFPPRFSGRQFPNYSSELNVNALELEDSALYLCASSSRGGQETQYFGPGTRLLVL.

The chain couples TRBV14 to TRBJ1-2; unclear D gene. This CDR3 is 15 amino acids long. CDR1 and CDR2 from the germline V gene are SGHDN and FVKESK. The V gene lost 1 base and the J gene lost 0 bases, with 9 bases spanning the gap. The DNA for the CDR3 is TGTGCCAGCAGCCAAGCTCAGTTACCTAACTATGGCTACACCTTC. Translation gives CASSQAQLPNYGYTF.

The CDR3 spells CASSLEGGAAWGDEQYF. Written as DNA, the CDR3 is TGTGCCAGCAGCTTAGAGGGAGGGGCCGCCTGGGGCGACGAGCAGTACTTC. This chain joins TRBV5-6 and TRBJ2-7; 7 bases match TRBD2. V lost 2 bases, J lost 5 bases, and 16 bases stayed unmatched. The CDR3 is 17 amino acids. Germline assignment: CDR1 SGHDT and CDR2 YYEEEE.

V and J are TRBV5-1 and TRBJ2-1; D gene unclear. Looked up from germline, CDR1 is SGHRS and CDR2 is YFSETQ. The V gene lost 0 bases and the J gene lost 6 bases, with 10 bases spanning the gap. This CDR3 has 14 residues. CDR3 nucleotides: TGCGCCAGCAGCTTGGTATTAAACAGCAATGAGCAGTTCTTC. Translation gives CASSLVLNSNEQFF.